This T cell receptor (beta chain) was retrieved from a study of blood T cell repertoires in COVID-19. Overall study: Sites across the United States, Italy and Spain contributed samples from acute and convalescent COVID-19. In each case, the material was cDNA or gDNA derived from T cells, B-cell-depleted T cells, or PBMCs.

In the source study's methods: Nucleated cell number was recorded as an estimate derived from reference gene primer amplification. Clones were sequenced by immunoSEQ multiplex PCR, and TCRdb holds only the in-frame ones, with some missing. Clone size and the V and J calls come from that table; the DNA yielded D and trimming. The sample consists of under 200,000 clones, more than 75% of them appearing once. While infection was still active, Seattle patients were enrolled and then followed longitudinally. V was cut by 6 bases and J by 8 bases, with 13 bases left in between. The CDR3 covers 13 residues. Germline V CDR1 and CDR2: SGHAT, FQNNGV.

The receptor was derived from a woman aged 40 to 49 with COVID-19, enrolled during active disease. The V call is TRBV11-2, the J call TRBJ2-2; D not resolved. The sample taken for sequencing was peripheral blood. CDR3 nucleotides: TGTGCCAGCAGGTCTCTCCTAGAAGGGGAGCTGTTTTTT. It yields the protein CASRSLLEGELFF.